This TCR beta chain was profiled in a study of cytomegalovirus exposure and HLA in healthy donors. Comments on this clone: Its target is not known.

The germline CDR1 and CDR2 sequences are LGHNA and YNFKEQ. The length of the CDR3 is 14 residues. Trimming took off 0 bases at V and 3 bases at J, with 9 bases between the two ends. The table came from immunoSEQ multiplex PCR; TCRdb's copy has only in-frame clones and leaves some out. The table includes 100,000 to 150,000 clones, 95% to 97% detected once. Study-level points and caveats: The authors listed some 160 TCR beta chains as cytomegalovirus-associated. With high specificity and sensitivity, the classifier reportedly diagnosed cytomegalovirus status.

The chain couples TRBV4-2 to TRBJ2-7; a possible D gene is TRBD1 (5 bases). This TCR derives from a young man in good health and CMV-seronegative. Input material: PBMCs. The CDR3 region has the DNA TGTGCCAGCAGCCAAGATAAGCAGGGCTACGAGCAGTACTTC. Its translation: CASSQDKQGYEQYF.